These 12 T cell receptor beta chains originate from one sample sequenced in a study of T cells in Graves' hyperthyroidism and ophthalmopathy. RNA transcripts served as the template for amplifying TCR beta CDR3 regions. The study used the HTBI primer set for a first-round RT-PCR of the TCR CDR3. TCRdb redid the calling of the multiplex PCR reads with MiXCR, one entry per CDR3 protein. The sample lists 390,000 or so distinct CDR3 sequences; about 15% were seen once. The specimen was blood. These receptors all come from a man aged 18 to 35 with Graves' ophthalmopathy.

This clonotype was found many times. The chain combines TRBV2 with TRBJ2-1; the D gene could be TRBD1 or TRBD2 (6 bases each). V shed 1 base and J shed 2 bases, with 12 bases lying between them. Germline CDR1 reads SNHLY; CDR2 reads FYNNEI. The length of the CDR3 is 16 residues. CDR3 sequence: CASSEGPGEAYNEQFF. Here the CDR3 DNA reads TGTGCCAGCAGTGAAGGTCCAGGGGAGGCCTACAATGAGCAGTTCTTC.

V usage is TRBV29-1 and J usage is TRBJ1-1; perhaps TRBD1 as D (6 bases). The CDR3 is 13 amino acids. The V gene lost 7 bases and the J gene lost 1 base, with 13 bases spanning the gap. Germline V lookup: CDR1 SQVTM, CDR2 ANQGSEA. This chain's CDR3 is CSATGFGNTEAFF. The CDR3 DNA reads TGCAGCGCAACAGGGTTCGGGAACACTGAAGCTTTCTTT.

This clonotype has at least ten counts. This sequence joins TRBV12-3 or TRBV12-4 and TRBJ1-5; maybe TRBD1 (5 bases). The CDR3 has 15 amino acids. Trimming left V 3 bases short and J 7 bases short, with 16 bases between. The CDR3 reads CASSLPGVNSQPQHF. In DNA form, the CDR3 reads TGTGCCAGCAGTTTGCCGGGGGTTAATTCCCAGCCCCAGCATTTT.

This clonotype was observed many times. This chain uses TRBV7-2 with TRBJ2-7, with 11 bases that match TRBD1. V was clipped by 5 bases and J by 4 bases; unmatched bases: 4. Looked up from germline, CDR1 is SGHTA and CDR2 is FQGNSA. The CDR3 loop spans 14 amino acids. The CDR3 region is CASSLRDRGYEQYF. The DNA for the CDR3 is TGTGCCAGCAGCCTCCGGGACAGGGGGTACGAGCAGTACTTC.

Note on this clonotype: A read error may be the cause here, since a much bigger clone is one base away. The rearrangement uses TRBV5-1 and TRBJ2-7, with unresolved D. This CDR3 is built from 13 residues. V lost 10 bases to trimming and J lost 2 bases, with 16 bases between them. CDR1 and CDR2 from the germline V gene are SGHRS and YFSETQ. The CDR3 sequence: CAGNLAAAYEQYF. For the CDR3, the DNA is TGCGCCGGCAACCTGGCGGCAGCCTACGAGCAGTACTTC.

This clonotype was observed many times. V gene TRBV30 combines with J gene TRBJ2-3; possible D gene TRBD1, 5 bases. Trimming left V 0 bases short and J 0 bases short, with 16 bases between. This CDR3 region has 17 residues. The V gene's germline CDR1 is GTSNPN and CDR2 SVGIG (reference sequence). The CDR3 DNA is TGTGCCTGGAGTGTACGTTGGGCAGGGTCTAGCACAGATACGCAGTATTTT. It yields the protein CAWSVRWAGSSTDTQYF. The full variable domain, rest sourced from reference TRBV30 and TRBJ2-3, is SQTIHQWPATLVQPVGSPLSLECTVEGTSNPNLYWYRQAAGRGLQLLFYSVGIGQISSEVPQNLSASRPQDRQFILSSKKLLLSDSGFYLCAWSVRWAGSSTDTQYFGPGTRLTVL.

This clonotype was counted between two and nine times. The chain carries TRBV7-9 and TRBJ1-5; 10 positions match TRBD1. This CDR3 spans 18 amino acids. Germline loops: CDR1 SEHNR, CDR2 FQNEAQ (reference sequence). Trimming cost V 5 bases and J 1 base; bases outside gene matches: 11. The CDR3 region has the DNA TGTGCCAGCAGCCCTGGGACAGGGGAGGACATGAGCAATCAGCCCCAGCATTTT. This sequence encodes CASSPGTGEDMSNQPQHF.

A few counts support this clonotype. This rearrangement joins TRBV5-1 to TRBJ2-3; D perhaps matches TRBD2 (6 bases). The CDR3 sequence is 15 residues long. Germline assignment: CDR1 SGHRS and CDR2 YFSETQ. The V end lost 7 bases, the J end lost 0 bases, and 15 bases lay between the germline ends. The CDR3 reads CASGASVTSTDTQYF. For the CDR3, the DNA is TGCGCCAGCGGAGCTAGCGTGACGAGCACAGATACGCAGTATTTT.

This clonotype showed up just a few times. The gene calls are TRBV5-6 and TRBJ2-7; 7 nucleotides match TRBD1. The length of the CDR3 is 14 residues. Germline V lookup: CDR1 SGHDT, CDR2 YYEEEE. V lost 7 bases, J lost 5 bases, and 12 bases stayed unmatched. CDR3 coding DNA: TGTGCCAGCTGTTCCGAGACAGGGACCAACGAGCAGTACTTC. Protein product: CASCSETGTNEQYF.

The rearrangement joins TRBV5-5 to TRBJ1-1, with D possibly matching TRBD1 (5 bases). CDR1 and CDR2 (germline): SGHKS, YYEKEE (reference sequence). The length of the CDR3 is 13 residues. V gave up 6 bases and J gave up 7 bases, with 16 bases separating them. The CDR3 sequence: CASILRGSGEAFF. In DNA, the CDR3 is TGTGCCAGCATCCTTAGGGGATCGGGTGAAGCTTTCTTT.

This rearrangement joins TRBV20-1 to TRBJ2-3; weak D call: TRBD2 (6 bases). CDR1 and CDR2 (germline): DFQATT, SNEGSKA (reference sequence). This CDR3 contains 16 residues. V lost 0 bases and J 2 bases, leaving 15 bases between the germline ends. CDR3 amino acids: CSAREVGAGNTDTQYF. As DNA, the CDR3 is TGCAGTGCTAGAGAAGTGGGAGCGGGTAACACAGATACGCAGTATTTT.

Comments on this clonotype: This may be a read error: a much more frequent sequence differs by one nucleotide. The chain couples TRBV10-3 to TRBJ1-4; no clear D. The CDR3 length is 12 residues. Trimming pared 4 bases from V and 13 bases from J, leaving 13 bases between. Germline lookup yields CDR1 ENHRY and CDR2 SYGVKD. The CDR3 DNA reads TGTGCCATCAGTGGAGGTACAAACGGACTGTTTTTT. This gives the protein CAISGGTNGLFF.